These T cell receptor beta chains were read from a single sample in a study of cytomegalovirus exposure and HLA in healthy donors. TCRdb's copy holds only in-frame clones and misses some; the assay was immunoSEQ multiplex PCR. The data contain about 160,000 clones, around 74% of them singletons. Sequenced: PBMCs. The receptors originated from a female donor in good health and CMV-seronegative. Both conserved end residues are part of each CDR3. Fields, in order: V gene, J gene, CDR3 protein.

TRBV14	TRBJ1-5	CARLRDRNQPQHF
TRBV6-1	TRBJ1-1	CASRITGGGTEAFF
TRBV6-6	TRBJ1-1	CASSYPGIDFF
TRBV2	TRBJ1-5	CASSAGWQPQHF
TRBV12-5	TRBJ2-1	CASGSGGRTEQFF
TRBV25-1	TRBJ2-5	CASSEQGLQETQYF
TRBV21-1	TRBJ2-3	CASSKPSATKADTQYF
TRBV28	TRBJ1-1	CASQDRVNTEAFF
TRBV6-5	TRBJ2-5	CASSYGTAQETQYF
TRBV28	TRBJ1-5	CASSRIQTGENQPQHF
TRBV6-5	NA	CASSYSTYEQYF
TRBV27	TRBJ2-7	CASSSTPGQTYEQYF
TRBV11-2	TRBJ2-7	CASSNSRHRYYEQYF
TRBV2	TRBJ2-2	CASSGSGTVNTGELFF
TRBV4-3	TRBJ1-2	CASSQDRQGGNYGYTF
TRBV2	TRBJ2-3	CASSEGGGTDTQYF
TRBV30	TRBJ1-3	CAWSEIGRGSGNTIYF
TRBV7-2	TRBJ2-7	CASSMTPAPGHPSYEQYF
TRBV7-9	TRBJ2-3	CASSRFRSGRGTDTQYF
TRBV11-2	TRBJ2-5	CASSTGTGPLQEAQYF
TRBV9	TRBJ1-6	CASSEQMANSPLHF
TRBV6-1	TRBJ2-5	CASSEAKGLRETQYF
TRBV19	TRBJ1-5	CASSIGWQATLYSNQPQHF
TRBV11-2	TRBJ2-1	CASSALQGNRGNEQFF
TRBV2	TRBJ2-6	CASYEGTGLTAGSGANVLTF
TRBV6-4	TRBJ2-1	CASSDSSDRGSSEQFF
TRBV6-1	TRBJ2-7	CAGEGASGSSYEQYF
TRBV9	TRBJ2-1	CASSPWSGDNEQFF
TRBV7-2	TRBJ1-3	CASSQQGIGGNTIYF
TRBV11-1	TRBJ1-5	CASSLPLPWDTMRNQPQHF
TRBV30	TRBJ2-7	CAWRRPGVGEQYF